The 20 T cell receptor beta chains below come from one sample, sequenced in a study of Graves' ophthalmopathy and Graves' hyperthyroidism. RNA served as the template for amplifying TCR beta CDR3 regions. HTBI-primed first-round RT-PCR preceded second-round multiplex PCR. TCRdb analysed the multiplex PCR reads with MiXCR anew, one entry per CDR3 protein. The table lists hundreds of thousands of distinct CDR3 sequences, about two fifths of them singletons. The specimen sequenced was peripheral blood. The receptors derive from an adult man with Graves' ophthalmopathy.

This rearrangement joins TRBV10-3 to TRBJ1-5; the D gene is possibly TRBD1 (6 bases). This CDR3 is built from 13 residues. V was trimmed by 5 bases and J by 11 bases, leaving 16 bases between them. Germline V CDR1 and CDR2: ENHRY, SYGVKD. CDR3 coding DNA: TGTGCCATCAGTCTACAAGGGGGAAGGGCCCAGCATTTT. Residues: CAISLQGGRAQHF.

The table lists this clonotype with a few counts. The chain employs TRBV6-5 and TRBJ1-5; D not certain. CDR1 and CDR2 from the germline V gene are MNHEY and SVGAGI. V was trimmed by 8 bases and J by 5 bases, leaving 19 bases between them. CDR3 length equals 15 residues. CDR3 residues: CASGPSRVPHQPQHF. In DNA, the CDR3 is TGTGCCAGCGGCCCCTCCCGGGTCCCACATCAGCCCCAGCATTTT.

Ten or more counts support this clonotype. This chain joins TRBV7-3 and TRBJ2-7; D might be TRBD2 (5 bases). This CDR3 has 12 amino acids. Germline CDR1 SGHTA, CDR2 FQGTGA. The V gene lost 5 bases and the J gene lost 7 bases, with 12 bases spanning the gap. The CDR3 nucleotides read TGTGCCAGCAGCGGACCATCGGGGGAGCAGTACTTC. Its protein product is CASSGPSGEQYF.

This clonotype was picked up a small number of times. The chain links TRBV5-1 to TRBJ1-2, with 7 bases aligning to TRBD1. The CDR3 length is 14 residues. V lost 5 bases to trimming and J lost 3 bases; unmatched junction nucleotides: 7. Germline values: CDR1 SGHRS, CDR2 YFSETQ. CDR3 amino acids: CASRRQGADYGYTF. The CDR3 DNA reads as TGCGCCAGCAGGCGACAGGGCGCGGACTATGGCTACACCTTC.

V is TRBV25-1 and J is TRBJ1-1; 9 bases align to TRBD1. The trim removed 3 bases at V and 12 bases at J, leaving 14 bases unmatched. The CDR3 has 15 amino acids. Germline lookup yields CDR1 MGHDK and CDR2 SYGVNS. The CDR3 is CASSEHLAGTGRTFF. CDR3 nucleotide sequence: TGTGCCAGCAGTGAGCATCTAGCGGGGACAGGGAGGACTTTCTTT. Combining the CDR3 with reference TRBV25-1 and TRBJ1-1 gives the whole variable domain EADIYQTPRYLVIGTGKKITLECSQTMGHDKMYWYQQDPGMELHLIHYSYGVNSTEKGDLSSESTVSRIRTEHFPLTLESARPSHTSQYLCASSEHLAGTGRTFFGQGTRLTVV.

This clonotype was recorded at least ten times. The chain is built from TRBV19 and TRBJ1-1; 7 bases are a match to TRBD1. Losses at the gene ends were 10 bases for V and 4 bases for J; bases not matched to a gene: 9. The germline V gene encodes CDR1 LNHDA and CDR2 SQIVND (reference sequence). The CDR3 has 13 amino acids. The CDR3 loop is CATTRAGGTEAFF. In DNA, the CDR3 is TGTGCCACTACAAGAGCAGGGGGCACTGAAGCTTTCTTT. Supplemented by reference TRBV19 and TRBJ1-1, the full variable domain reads DGGITQSPKYLFRKEGQNVTLSCEQNLNHDAMYWYRQDPGQGLRLIYYSQIVNDFQKGDIAEGYSVSREKKESFPLTVTSAQKNPTAFYLCATTRAGGTEAFFGQGTRLTVV.

Here the CDR3 reads CASSPTPTDTYEQYF. DNA for the CDR3: TGTGCCAGCAGCCCAACACCCACAGATACCTACGAGCAGTACTTC. V is TRBV5-5 and J is TRBJ2-7; no clear D gene. This CDR3 has 15 residues. Germline V gene sequence: CDR1 SGHKS, CDR2 YYEKEE (reference sequence). Between the trimmed V and J ends, which lost 4 bases and 2 bases, there was a span of 16 bases.

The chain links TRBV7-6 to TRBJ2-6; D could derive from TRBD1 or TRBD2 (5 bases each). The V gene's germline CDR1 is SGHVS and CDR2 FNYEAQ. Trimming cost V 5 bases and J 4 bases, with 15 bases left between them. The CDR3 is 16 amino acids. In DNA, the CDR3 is TGTGCCAGCAGCGCCAGACCCGGGACCGGGGCCAACGTCCTGACTTTC. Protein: CASSARPGTGANVLTF.

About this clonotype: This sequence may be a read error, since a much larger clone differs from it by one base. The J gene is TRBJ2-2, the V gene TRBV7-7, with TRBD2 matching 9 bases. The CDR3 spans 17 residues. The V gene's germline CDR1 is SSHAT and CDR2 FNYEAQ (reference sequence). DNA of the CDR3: TGTGCTAGCGCTAGATCGGGGACTAGCCCGGCCACCGGGGAGCTGTTTTTT. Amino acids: CASARSGTSPATGELFF.

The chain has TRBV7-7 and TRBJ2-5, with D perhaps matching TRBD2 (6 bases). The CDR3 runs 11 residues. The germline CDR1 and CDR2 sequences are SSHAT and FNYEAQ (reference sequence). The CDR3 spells CAREAQETQYF. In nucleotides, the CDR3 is TGTGCTAGGGAGGCCCAAGAGACCCAGTACTTC.

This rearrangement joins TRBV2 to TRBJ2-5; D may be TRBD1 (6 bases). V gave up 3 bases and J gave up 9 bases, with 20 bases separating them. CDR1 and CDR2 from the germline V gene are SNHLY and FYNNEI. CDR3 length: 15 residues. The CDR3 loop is CASSDSGTRDQPQYF. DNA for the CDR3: TGTGCCAGCAGTGATTCAGGGACACGGGATCAGCCCCAGTACTTC.

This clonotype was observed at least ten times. In DNA, the CDR3 is TGTGCCAGCAGCTTAGGAGGGGACACTGAAGCTTTCTTT. Protein sequence: CASSLGGDTEAFF. The genes are TRBV7-8 and TRBJ1-1; TRBD1 might be the D (5 bases). Germline loops: CDR1 SGHVS, CDR2 FQNEAQ. V was cut by 1 base and J by 3 bases, with 6 bases left in between. The CDR3 contains 13 residues.

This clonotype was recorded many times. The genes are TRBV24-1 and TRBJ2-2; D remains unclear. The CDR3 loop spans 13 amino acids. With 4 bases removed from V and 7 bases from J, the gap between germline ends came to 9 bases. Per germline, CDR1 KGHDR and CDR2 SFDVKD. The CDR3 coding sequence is TGTGCCACCAGTGACCTAGATTTCGGGGAGCTGTTTTTT. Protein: CATSDLDFGELFF.

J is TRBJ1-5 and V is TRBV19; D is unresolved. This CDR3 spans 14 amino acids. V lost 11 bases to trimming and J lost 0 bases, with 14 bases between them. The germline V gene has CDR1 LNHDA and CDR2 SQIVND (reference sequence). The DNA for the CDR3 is TGTGCCTGGAGTCCCGGGTATAGCAATCAGCCCCAGCATTTT. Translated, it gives CAWSPGYSNQPQHF.

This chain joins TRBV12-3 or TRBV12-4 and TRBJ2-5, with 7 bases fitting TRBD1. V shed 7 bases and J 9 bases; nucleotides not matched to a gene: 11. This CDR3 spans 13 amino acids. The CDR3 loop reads CASTHRGIQPQYF. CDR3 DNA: TGTGCCAGCACTCACAGGGGAATTCAGCCCCAGTACTTC.

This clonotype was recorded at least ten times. The CDR3 loop reads CASSILDRGSSSPLHF. CDR3 coding DNA: TGCGCCAGCAGCATTCTCGATCGGGGAAGTAGTTCACCCCTCCACTTT. This sequence joins TRBV5-1 and TRBJ1-6; D remains ambiguous. The V end lost 4 bases, the J end lost 9 bases, and 20 bases lay between the germline ends. The germline V gene has CDR1 SGHRS and CDR2 YFSETQ. The CDR3 covers 16 residues.

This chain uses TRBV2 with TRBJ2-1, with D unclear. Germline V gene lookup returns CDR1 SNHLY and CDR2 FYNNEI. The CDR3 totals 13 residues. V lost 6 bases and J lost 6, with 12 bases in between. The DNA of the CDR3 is TGTGCCAGCAGCTTTAGTGGTGGCAATGAGCAGTTCTTC. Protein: CASSFSGGNEQFF.

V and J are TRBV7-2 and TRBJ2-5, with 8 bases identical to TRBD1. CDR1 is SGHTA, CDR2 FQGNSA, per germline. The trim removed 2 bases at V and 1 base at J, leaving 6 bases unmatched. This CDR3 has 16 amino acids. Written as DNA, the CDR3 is TGTGCCAGCAGCTTACCGGAGACAGGGGCCCAAGAGACCCAGTACTTC. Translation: CASSLPETGAQETQYF.

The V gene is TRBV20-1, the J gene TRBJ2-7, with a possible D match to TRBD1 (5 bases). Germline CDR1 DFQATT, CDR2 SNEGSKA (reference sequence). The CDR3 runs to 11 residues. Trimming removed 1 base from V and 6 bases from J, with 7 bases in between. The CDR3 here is CSARGGVEQYF. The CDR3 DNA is TGCAGTGCTAGAGGGGGCGTCGAGCAGTACTTC.

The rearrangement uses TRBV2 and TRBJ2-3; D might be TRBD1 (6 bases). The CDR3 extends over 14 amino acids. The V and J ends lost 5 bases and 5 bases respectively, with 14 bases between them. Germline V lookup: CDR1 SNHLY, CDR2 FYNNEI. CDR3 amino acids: CASSYRQGQDTQYF. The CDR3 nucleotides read TGTGCCAGCAGTTACAGGCAGGGACAAGATACGCAGTATTTT. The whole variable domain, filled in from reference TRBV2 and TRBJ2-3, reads EPEVTQTPSHQVTQMGQEVILRCVPISNHLYFYWYRQILGQKVEFLVSFYNNEISEKSEIFDDQFSVERPDGSNFTLKIRSTKLEDSAMYFCASSYRQGQDTQYFGPGTRLTVL.